The clone carrying this T cell receptor (beta chain) has at least ten counts. Amplified regions were TCR beta CDR3 sequences from RNA transcripts. HTBI primers were the set used in a first-round RT-PCR of the TCR CDR3. TCRdb reprocessed the multiplex PCR reads via MiXCR and lists one record per CDR3 protein. The sample has some 270,000 distinct CDR3 sequences, roughly a quarter seen once; the top ten hold 30% to 40%. This sample stems from a study of T cells in Graves' hyperthyroidism and ophthalmopathy. Per germline, CDR1 SGDLS and CDR2 YYNGEE. The CDR3 covers 13 residues. Deletions cut 0 bases from V and 6 bases from J, with 7 bases between.

The material sequenced was blood. The V call is TRBV9, the J call TRBJ1-5; D not resolved. The TCR was taken from a woman aged 40 to 50 with Graves' ophthalmopathy. The CDR3 here is CASSVEMGQPQHF. The CDR3 coding sequence is TGTGCCAGCAGCGTAGAAATGGGTCAGCCCCAGCATTTT.